These 5 T cell receptor beta chains originate from one sample sequenced in a study of cytomegalovirus exposure and HLA in healthy donors. The PCR had 60 Vbeta and 13 Jbeta primers. The assay was immunoSEQ multiplex PCR, and TCRdb's table has in-frame clones only and misses some. Among about 83,000 clones listed, less than 85% were seen once. Sequencing was performed on PBMCs. These receptors originate from a man between 60 and 70 years old in good health and CMV-seronegative.

Comment on this clone: A read error may produce the germline difference seen at one junction end. The J gene is TRBJ1-5, the V gene TRBV5-5; TRBD1 agrees at 10 bases. Per germline, CDR1 SGHKS and CDR2 YYEKEE (reference sequence). CDR3 length equals 17 residues. The CDR3 loop reads CASTLGLQDRGSQPQHF. DNA of the CDR3: TGTGCCAGCACCTTGGGCCTTCAGGACAGGGGGTCTCAGCCCCAGCATTTT.

The chain has TRBV29-1 and TRBJ2-2, with TRBD2 identical over 7 bases. This CDR3 contains 15 residues. V lost 7 bases to trimming and J lost 3 bases; unmatched junction nucleotides: 11. Germline loops: CDR1 SQVTM, CDR2 ANQGSEA. The CDR3 bases are TGCAGCGCTGGGGGGGGAGGGGCTTACACCGGGGAGCTGTTTTTT. Protein: CSAGGGGAYTGELFF.

V gene TRBV6-5 combines with J gene TRBJ1-5, with a possible D match to TRBD1 (5 bases). Germline assignment: CDR1 MNHEY and CDR2 SVGAGI. The CDR3 totals 15 residues. The V end lost 6 bases, the J end lost 1 base, and 13 bases lay between the germline ends. In nucleotides, the CDR3 is TGTGCCAGCAGAAGGGAAGGGGTGAGCAATCAGCCCCAGCATTTT. Amino acids: CASRREGVSNQPQHF.

V is TRBV13 and J is TRBJ1-4, with 11 bases identical to TRBD1. Germline V CDR1 and CDR2: PRHDT, FYEKMQ (reference sequence). CDR3 length: 15 residues. With V trimmed by 3 bases and J by 6 bases, 3 bases remained unmatched. The CDR3 region is CASSFGTGGYEKLFF. CDR3 coding DNA: TGTGCCAGCAGCTTTGGGACAGGGGGTTATGAAAAACTGTTTTTT.

The rearrangement uses TRBV30 and TRBJ1-1; unclear D gene. Germline V gives CDR1 GTSNPN, CDR2 SVGIG (reference sequence). V was shortened by 1 base and J by 5 bases, with 11 bases between the two germline ends. This CDR3 comprises 13 residues. The CDR3 is CAWSGRRATEAFF. CDR3 nucleotides: TGTGCCTGGAGTGGGAGGAGGGCGACTGAAGCTTTCTTT.